The present entry profiles one T cell receptor (beta chain) with its context. Antigen: not known. This CDR3 is built from 13 residues. Germline assignment: CDR1 SGHTA and CDR2 FQGTGA. Trimming took 5 bases from V and 4 from J; bases not matched to a gene: 3. The sample belongs to a study of early T cells in non-severe SARS-CoV-2 infection. The wider study: Sequenced material consisted of bulk RNA (from unsorted whole blood), and chains were unpaired.

TCRdb re-derived calls from the 5' RACE reads in MiXCR, one entry per CDR3 protein. The data contain tens of thousands of distinct CDR3 sequences, approximately 5% of them singletons. Study-wide findings and caveats: Sequences matched to VDJdb favored anti-spike CD8 responses, while private and CD4 specificities were missed.

The V call is TRBV7-3, the J call TRBJ2-3; 7 nucleotides line up with TRBD1. Sample: whole blood, taken at baseline. The receptor comes from an adult who was a healthcare worker with PCR-confirmed SARS-CoV-2 infection or an uninfected control (not recorded which). The CDR3: CASSQTGADTQYF. The CDR3, as DNA: TGTGCCAGCAGCCAAACAGGGGCAGATACGCAGTATTTT. Combining the CDR3 with reference TRBV7-3 and TRBJ2-3 gives the whole variable domain GAGVSQTPSNKVTEKGKYVELRCDPISGHTALYWYRQSLGQGPEFLIYFQGTGAADDSGLPNDRFFAVRPEGSVSTLKIQRTERGDSAVYLCASSQTGADTQYFGPGTRLTVL.